Listed below are T cell receptor beta chains from one sample, sequenced in a study of T cells in Graves' hyperthyroidism and ophthalmopathy. Via MiXCR, TCRdb re-called the multiplex PCR reads, giving one row per CDR3 protein. The sample holds about 720,000 distinct CDR3 sequences, around 20% seen once. Sequenced sample: blood. These receptors were obtained from a woman in her forties or fifties with Graves' hyperthyroidism that later progressed to Graves' ophthalmopathy. Each CDR3 is given with its conserved first and last residue. Each record gives: V gene, J gene, clone size, D gene, CDR3 DNA, CDR3 protein. D genes are given only for firm matches. Size values are once, few and many counts, or a class for expanded clones, and some rows have none.

TRBV6-1,TRBJ1-1,NA,NA,TGTGCCAGCAGGCGAGGGACGGGGCGGGTGAACACTGAAGCTTTCTTT,CASRRGTGRVNTEAFF
TRBV2,TRBJ1-1,many,NA,TGTGCCAGCAGTGACATGAGGGCCGATGGGACTGAAGCTTTCTTT,CASSDMRADGTEAFF
TRBV11-1,TRBJ2-1,many,NA,TGTGCCAGCAGCCCCAGGGGTACCTACAATGAGCAGTTCTTC,CASSPRGTYNEQFF
TRBV15,TRBJ1-2,NA,NA,TGTGCCACCAGCAGAGATTTCAGGGAGGGCTACACCTTC,CATSRDFREGYTF
TRBV7-9,TRBJ2-3,NA,TRBD2,TGTGCCAGCAGCTTAGTTGATAGCGGGGGGAGAGATACGCAGTATTTT,CASSLVDSGGRDTQYF
TRBV6-1,TRBJ2-1,NA,TRBD2,TGTGCCAGCAAAGCGGGGCTAGAAGATGAGCAGTTCTTC,CASKAGLEDEQFF
TRBV5-6,TRBJ2-7,many,TRBD2,TGTGCCAGCAGCCCCGGCCTAGCGGGGGCTTACGAGCAGTACTTC,CASSPGLAGAYEQYF
TRBV5-1,TRBJ1-4,NA,TRBD1,TGCGCCAGCAGCTTATCTACGCAGGGGGCTAATGAAAAACTGTTTTTT,CASSLSTQGANEKLFF
TRBV29-1,TRBJ1-5,NA,TRBD1,TGCAGCGTTGGGCGCACCAGGGACAGTAAAATAGAGCCCCAGCATTTT,CSVGRTRDSKIEPQHF
TRBV3-1,TRBJ2-4,few,NA,TGTGCCAGCAGCCCAAAGATGAGGGGTTCCATAGCCAAAAACATTCAGTACTTC,CASSPKMRGSIAKNIQYF
TRBV3-1,TRBJ1-4,many,TRBD1,TGTGCCAGCAGCCAAGGGAGGACAGGGGGATATGAAAAACTGTTTTTT,CASSQGRTGGYEKLFF
TRBV29-1,TRBJ2-7,NA,NA,TGCAGCGTTCCAGGGGCTTCGGACGAGCAGTACTTC,CSVPGASDEQYF
TRBV2,TRBJ1-2,many,NA,TGTGCCAGCAGTTTTTGGACAGAAGGCTACACCTTC,CASSFWTEGYTF
TRBV12-3/TRBV12-4,TRBJ1-4,NA,TRBD1,TGTGCCAGCAGCCTAGGTCCGGGACAGGGGGCTACTAATGAAAAACTGTTTTTT,CASSLGPGQGATNEKLFF
TRBV6-2/TRBV6-3,TRBJ1-1,NA,NA,TGTGCCAGCAGTTCGTCCTATGGGGACACTGAAGCTTTCTTT,CASSSSYGDTEAFF
TRBV15,TRBJ2-2,few,TRBD1,TGTGCCACCAGCAGAGATCTCGGGACAGGGGGCTCCGGGGAGCTGTTTTTT,CATSRDLGTGGSGELFF
TRBV3-1,TRBJ1-5,NA,NA,TGTGCCAGCAGCCACAGGGTAGGGGATCAGCCCCAGCATTTT,CASSHRVGDQPQHF
TRBV20-1,TRBJ2-2,few,TRBD2,TGCAGTGCCCTGGCGACTAGCGGGGGACTAACCGGGGAGCTGTTTTTT,CSALATSGGLTGELFF
TRBV6-1,TRBJ1-1,many,NA,TGTGCCAGCAGTGAATGGAGAGGCACTGAAGCTTTCTTT,CASSEWRGTEAFF
TRBV2,TRBJ2-1,many,NA,TGTGCCAGCAGACGGGACCGCTCCTACAATGAGCAGTTCTTC,CASRRDRSYNEQFF
TRBV27,TRBJ2-7,NA,TRBD1,TGTGCCAGCAGTTCAGCCGGACAGGTACCAAGCGGCGAGCAGTACTTC,CASSSAGQVPSGEQYF
TRBV20-1,TRBJ2-7,many,NA,TGCAGTGCTAGTGGGTCGGGGATTTCCTACGAGCAGTACTTC,CSASGSGISYEQYF
TRBV3-1,TRBJ1-2,once,NA,TGTGCCAGCAGCCATCCCCAGGAGCTCACCTATGGCTACACCTTC,CASSHPQELTYGYTF
TRBV5-4,TRBJ1-5,many,NA,TGTGCCAGCAGCTTGGATCCAGCTAGCAATCAGCCCCAGCATTTT,CASSLDPASNQPQHF
TRBV12-3/TRBV12-4,TRBJ2-2,NA,TRBD2,TGTGCCAGCAGACAGGCGGGTAGCGGGGGGAACACCGGGGAGCTGTTTTTT,CASRQAGSGGNTGELFF
TRBV2,TRBJ2-3,many,TRBD1,TGTGCCAGCAGTGCGTCGACAGGGCTGGGGACGCAGTATTTT,CASSASTGLGTQYF
TRBV6-2/TRBV6-3,TRBJ2-3,many,NA,TGTGCCAGCAGTTACCGTGGTAAAATTGGCGGGGTGATCACAGATACGCAGTATTTT,CASSYRGKIGGVITDTQYF
TRBV5-1,TRBJ2-3,many,TRBD1,TGCGCCAGCAGCTGGAGCGGGACAGGGGATTTCGATACGCAGTATTTT,CASSWSGTGDFDTQYF
TRBV6-1,TRBJ1-2,few,TRBD1,TGTGCCAGCAGTGAAGGAGTGACAGGGCCCGGCTACACCTTC,CASSEGVTGPGYTF
TRBV19,TRBJ1-3,NA,NA,TGTGCCAGTAGATCCGTCAGCTCTGGAAACACCATATATTTT,CASRSVSSGNTIYF
TRBV5-6,TRBJ1-2,many,NA,TGTGCCAGCAGCTTGGACACAGGAGAATTTGGCTATGGCTACACCTTC,CASSLDTGEFGYGYTF
TRBV13,TRBJ2-1,few,NA,TGTGCCAGCAGCACCGGACATAGCCGTGAGCAGTTCTTC,CASSTGHSREQFF
TRBV18,TRBJ1-3,few,NA,TGTGCCAGCTCTCCGGGGGTAGGTCCCTCTGGAAACACCATATATTTT,CASSPGVGPSGNTIYF
TRBV2,TRBJ2-6,few,NA,TGTGCCACCACAAAAACCCCAGGGGACGGGGCCAACGTCCTGACTTTC,CATTKTPGDGANVLTF
TRBV20-1,TRBJ2-2,many,NA,TGCAGTGCTGAGGGACCGCAGGGCGGGGAGCTGTTTTTT,CSAEGPQGGELFF
TRBV10-2,TRBJ2-1,NA,NA,TGCGCCAGCACGAACTCCTACAATGAGCAGTTCTTC,CASTNSYNEQFF
TRBV6-2/TRBV6-3,TRBJ1-4,few,TRBD1,TGTGCCAGCAGTTACTTAACGACAGGGGGCTATGAAAAACTGTTTTTT,CASSYLTTGGYEKLFF
TRBV18,TRBJ2-2,many,NA,TGTGCCAGCTCACGGCAGACACCACCGACCGGGGAGCTGTTTTTT,CASSRQTPPTGELFF
TRBV6-2/TRBV6-3,TRBJ2-3,many,TRBD2,TGTGCCAGCAGTTACCCGACTAGCGGGGGCCGTACAAGAGGCACAGATACGCAGTATTTT,CASSYPTSGGRTRGTDTQYF
TRBV4-1,TRBJ2-3,few,NA,TGCGCCAGCAGCAGACCCCCCACAGATACGCAGTATTTT,CASSRPPTDTQYF
TRBV7-6,TRBJ1-4,few,NA,TGTGCCAGCTCCCAATGGACGGCAACTAATGAAAAACTGTTTTTT,CASSQWTATNEKLFF
TRBV29-1,TRBJ2-2,NA,TRBD2,TGCAGCGTTGAAGAAGCGGGGGTTCACACCGGGGAGCTGTTTTTT,CSVEEAGVHTGELFF